A single sample is the source of the 8 T cell receptor beta chains below, sequenced in a study of T cells after yellow fever vaccination (dated by TCRdb to about 2019). The method was 5' RACE. TCRdb lists the instrument as Illumina NovaSeq 6000. The public reads were reanalyzed by TCRdb: fastp trimming at Q25, MiXCR alignment, in-frame beta chains only. Rows with one shared CDR3 protein collapse into an entry with the most common genes and DNA. Present in this sample are 300,000 to 350,000 distinct CDR3 sequences, roughly 4.3% of which were seen just once. In total, the top ten clones hold roughly 21% of the sample. The treatment or condition label, read with the paper, signifies: live attenuated yellow fever vaccine strain. This sample comprised PBMCs, obtained 15 days after the yellow fever booster vaccination. The origin of the receptors is a man between 18 and 35 years old who received the YFV17D yellow fever vaccine.

This clonotype was seen at least ten times. The J gene is TRBJ1-1, the V gene TRBV12-3 or TRBV12-4; the D gene is possibly TRBD1 (6 bases). The germline V and J ends were trimmed by 3 bases and 1 base, with 12 bases remaining between them. This CDR3 contains 15 residues. CDR3 sequence reads: CASSFWGRGNTEAFF. The CDR3 region has the DNA TGTGCCAGCAGTTTTTGGGGGCGAGGGAACACTGAAGCTTTCTTT.

The sample holds a few counts of this clonotype. The genes are TRBV6-6 and TRBJ2-5; D is uncertain. V was cut by 3 bases and J by 5 bases, with 10 bases left in between. The CDR3 is 13 residues long. Germline CDR1 is MNHNY and CDR2 is SVGAGI (reference sequence). The CDR3 loop reads CASSYESRETQYF. The CDR3 nucleotides read TGTGCCAGCAGTTATGAGAGTCGGGAGACCCAGTACTTC.

In this sample, this clonotype turned up a few times. The chain uses TRBV4-3 and TRBJ1-4; 9 bases match TRBD1. The V gene's germline CDR1 is LGHNA and CDR2 YSLEER. The CDR3 totals 17 residues. J gave up 8 bases and V 2 bases, and 12 bases lay outside the gene matches. The CDR3 coding sequence is TGCGCCAGCAGCCAATCCCTTTTCCGGGACAGGGCCGAAAAACTGTTTTTT. It encodes CASSQSLFRDRAEKLFF.

Many counts were recorded for this clonotype. This chain connects TRBV12-3 or TRBV12-4 to TRBJ1-5; perhaps TRBD1 as D (5 bases). The germline V and J ends were trimmed by 0 bases and 4 bases, with 7 bases remaining between them. The CDR3 spans 14 residues. In nucleotides, the CDR3 is TGTGCCAGCAGTTTAGCGGGGCAAAATCAGCCCCAGCATTTT. It encodes CASSLAGQNQPQHF.

V gene TRBV25-1 combines with J gene TRBJ1-2; TRBD1 aligns across 7 bases. CDR1 and CDR2 (germline): MGHDK, SYGVNS. CDR3 length: 14 amino acids. V trimming: 3 bases; J trimming: 2 bases; junction bases outside the gene matches: 3. The chain's CDR3 is CASSDPTGNYGYTF. CDR3 coding DNA: TGTGCCAGCAGTGATCCGACAGGGAACTATGGCTACACCTTC.

Ten or more counts support this clonotype. This chain connects TRBV9 to TRBJ2-5; 9 nucleotides agree with TRBD2. V shed 3 bases and J 5 bases; nucleotides not matched to a gene: 8. The CDR3 totals 15 residues. From germline, CDR1 is SGDLS and CDR2 YYNGEE. CDR3 region: CASSAGLAGDETQYF. CDR3 nucleotides: TGTGCCAGCAGCGCGGGTTTAGCGGGGGATGAGACCCAGTACTTC.

This clonotype was seen ten or more times. The rearrangement uses TRBV10-3 and TRBJ1-2; a weak D match, TRBD1 (5 bases). V lost 5 bases and J 1 base, leaving 14 bases between the germline ends. The CDR3 sequence is 15 residues long. CDR1 ENHRY and CDR2 SYGVKD come from the germline V gene. In DNA, the CDR3 is TGTGCCATCAGTCCAGGGCAAACCGTTAACTATGGCTACACCTTC. Translated, it gives CAISPGQTVNYGYTF.

This clonotype was seen a handful of times. The chain joins TRBV15 to TRBJ2-7; weak D call: TRBD2 (5 bases). V was shortened by 5 bases and J by 3 bases, with 11 bases between the two germline ends. The CDR3 loop spans 13 amino acids. Looked up from germline, CDR1 is LNHNV and CDR2 is YYDKDF (reference sequence). The chain's CDR3 is CATSEEGSYEQYV. The CDR3 nucleotides read TGTGCCACCAGCGAGGAAGGGAGCTACGAGCAGTACGTC.